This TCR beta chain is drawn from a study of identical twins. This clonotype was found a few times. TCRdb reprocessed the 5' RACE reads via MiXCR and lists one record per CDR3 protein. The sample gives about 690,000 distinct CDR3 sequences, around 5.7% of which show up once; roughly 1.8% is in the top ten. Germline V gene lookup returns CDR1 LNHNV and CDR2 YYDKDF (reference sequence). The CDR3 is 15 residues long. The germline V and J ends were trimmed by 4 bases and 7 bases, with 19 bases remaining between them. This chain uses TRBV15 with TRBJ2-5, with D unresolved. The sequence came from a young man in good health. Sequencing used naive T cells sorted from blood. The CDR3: CATSTREGSYGTQYF. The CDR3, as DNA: TGTGCCACCAGCACTAGGGAAGGCAGCTACGGGACCCAGTACTTC.